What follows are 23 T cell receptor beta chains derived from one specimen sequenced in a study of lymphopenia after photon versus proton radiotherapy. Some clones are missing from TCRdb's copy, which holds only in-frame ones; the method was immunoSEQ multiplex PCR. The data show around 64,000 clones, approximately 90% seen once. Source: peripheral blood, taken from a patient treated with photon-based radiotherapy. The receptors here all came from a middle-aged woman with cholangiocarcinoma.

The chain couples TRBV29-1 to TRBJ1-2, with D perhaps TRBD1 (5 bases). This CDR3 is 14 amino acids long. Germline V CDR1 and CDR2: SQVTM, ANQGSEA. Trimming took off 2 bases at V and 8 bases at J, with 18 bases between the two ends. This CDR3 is CSVEKGDGARGYTF. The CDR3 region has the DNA TGCAGCGTTGAAAAGGGAGACGGGGCCAGAGGCTACACCTTC.

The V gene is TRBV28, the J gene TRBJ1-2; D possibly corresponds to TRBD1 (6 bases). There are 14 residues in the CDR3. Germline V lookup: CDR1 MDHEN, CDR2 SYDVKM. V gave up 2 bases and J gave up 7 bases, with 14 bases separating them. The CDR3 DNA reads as TGTGCCAGCAGTTTACTTTCAGGGGTTGGTGGCTACACCTTC. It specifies CASSLLSGVGGYTF.

The CDR3 DNA reads TGCAGCGTTGGGCGGGACAGGGGGTACGAGCAGTACTTC. Translation gives CSVGRDRGYEQYF. The rearrangement joins TRBV29-1 to TRBJ2-7; TRBD1 agrees at 11 bases. Trimming cost V 4 bases and J 4 bases; bases outside gene matches: 3. Germline V gives CDR1 SQVTM, CDR2 ANQGSEA. The CDR3 is 13 residues long.

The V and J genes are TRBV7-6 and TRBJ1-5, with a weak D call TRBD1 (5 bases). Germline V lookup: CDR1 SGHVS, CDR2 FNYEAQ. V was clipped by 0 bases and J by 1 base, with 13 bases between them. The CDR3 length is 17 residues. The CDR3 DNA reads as TGTGCCAGCAGCTTAGCGCAAGGAGGGGACAGCAATCAGCCCCAGCATTTT. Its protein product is CASSLAQGGDSNQPQHF.

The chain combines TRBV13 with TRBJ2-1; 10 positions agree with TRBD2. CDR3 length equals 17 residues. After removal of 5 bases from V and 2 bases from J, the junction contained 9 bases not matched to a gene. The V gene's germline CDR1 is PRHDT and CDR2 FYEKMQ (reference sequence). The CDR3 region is CASSRRRTSGAYNEQFF. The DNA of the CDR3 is TGTGCCAGCAGCCGACGACGGACTAGCGGAGCCTACAATGAGCAGTTCTTC.

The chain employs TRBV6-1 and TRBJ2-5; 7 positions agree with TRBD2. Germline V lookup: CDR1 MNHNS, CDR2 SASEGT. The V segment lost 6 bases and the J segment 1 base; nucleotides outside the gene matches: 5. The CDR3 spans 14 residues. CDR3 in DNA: TGTGCCAGCAGGCCGGGACTATCCCAAGAGACCCAGTACTTC. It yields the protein CASRPGLSQETQYF.

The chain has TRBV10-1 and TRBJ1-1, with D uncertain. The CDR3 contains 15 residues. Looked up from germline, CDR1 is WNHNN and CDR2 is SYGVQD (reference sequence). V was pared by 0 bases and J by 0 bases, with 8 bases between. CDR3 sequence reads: CASSESGRMNTEAFF. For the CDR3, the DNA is TGCGCCAGCAGTGAGTCGGGTCGGATGAACACTGAAGCTTTCTTT.

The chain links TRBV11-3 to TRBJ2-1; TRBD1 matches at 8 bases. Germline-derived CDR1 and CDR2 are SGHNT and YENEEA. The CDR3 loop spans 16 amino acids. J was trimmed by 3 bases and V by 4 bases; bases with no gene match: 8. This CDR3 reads CASSSRGTGIYNEQFF. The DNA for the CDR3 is TGTGCCAGCAGCTCTAGGGGGACAGGCATCTACAATGAGCAGTTCTTC.

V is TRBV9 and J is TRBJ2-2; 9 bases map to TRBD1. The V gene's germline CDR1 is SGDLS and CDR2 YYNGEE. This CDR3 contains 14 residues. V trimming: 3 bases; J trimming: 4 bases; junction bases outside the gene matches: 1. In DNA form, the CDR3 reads TGTGCCAGCAGCGGGACAGGGGCCACCGGGGAGCTGTTTTTT. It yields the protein CASSGTGATGELFF.

The CDR3 spells CAISSTTGYNTEAFF. The CDR3 nucleotides read TGTGCCATATCTTCTACTACAGGATACAACACTGAAGCTTTCTTT. This chain uses TRBV10-3 with TRBJ1-1, with a weak D call TRBD1 (5 bases). This CDR3 comprises 15 residues. Germline loops: CDR1 ENHRY, CDR2 SYGVKD. V lost 9 bases and J lost 2, with 19 bases in between.

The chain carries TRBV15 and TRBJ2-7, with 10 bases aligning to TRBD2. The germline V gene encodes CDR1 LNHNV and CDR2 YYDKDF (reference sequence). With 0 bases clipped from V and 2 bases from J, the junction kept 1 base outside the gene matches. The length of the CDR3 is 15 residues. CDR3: CATSRDLAGAYEQYF. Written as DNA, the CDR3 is TGTGCCACCAGCAGAGATCTAGCGGGGGCCTACGAGCAGTACTTC.

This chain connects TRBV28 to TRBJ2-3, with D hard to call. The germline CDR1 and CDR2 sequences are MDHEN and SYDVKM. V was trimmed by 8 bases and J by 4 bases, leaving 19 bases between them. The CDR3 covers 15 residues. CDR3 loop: CASSLARPGPDTQYF. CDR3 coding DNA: TGTGCCAGCTCCCTCGCCCGACCGGGCCCAGATACGCAGTATTTT.

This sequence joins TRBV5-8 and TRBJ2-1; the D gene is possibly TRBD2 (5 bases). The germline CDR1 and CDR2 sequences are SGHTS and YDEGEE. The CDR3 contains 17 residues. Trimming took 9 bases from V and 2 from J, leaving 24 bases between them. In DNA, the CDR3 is TGTGCCACCCCACTGTTGAGAGGGAGAAGAGCCTACAATGAGCAGTTCTTC. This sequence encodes CATPLLRGRRAYNEQFF.

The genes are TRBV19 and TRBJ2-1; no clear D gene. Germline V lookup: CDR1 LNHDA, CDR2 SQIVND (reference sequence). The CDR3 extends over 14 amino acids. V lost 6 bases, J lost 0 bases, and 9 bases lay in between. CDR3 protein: CASRSYSSYNEQFF. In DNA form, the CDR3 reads TGTGCCAGTAGATCGTATAGCTCCTACAATGAGCAGTTCTTC. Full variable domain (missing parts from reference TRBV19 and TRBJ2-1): DGGITQSPKYLFRKEGQNVTLSCEQNLNHDAMYWYRQDPGQGLRLIYYSQIVNDFQKGDIAEGYSVSREKKESFPLTVTSAQKNPTAFYLCASRSYSSYNEQFFGPGTRLTVL.

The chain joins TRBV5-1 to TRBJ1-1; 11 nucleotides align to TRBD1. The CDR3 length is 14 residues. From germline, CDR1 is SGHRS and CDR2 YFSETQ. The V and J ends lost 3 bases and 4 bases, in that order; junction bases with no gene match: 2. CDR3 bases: TGCGCCAGCAGCTCCGGGACAGGGGGCACTGAAGCTTTCTTT. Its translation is CASSSGTGGTEAFF.

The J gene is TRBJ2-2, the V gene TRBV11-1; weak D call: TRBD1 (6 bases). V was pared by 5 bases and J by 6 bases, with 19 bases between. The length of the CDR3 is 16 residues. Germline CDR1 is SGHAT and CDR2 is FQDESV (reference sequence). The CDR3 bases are TGTGCCAGCAGCCCGGCGACAGGTGTGTGGGCCGGGGAGCTGTTTTTT. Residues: CASSPATGVWAGELFF.

The CDR3 region is CASSPGQGNGYTF. For the CDR3, the DNA is TGTGCCAGTAGTCCAGGGCAGGGGAACGGCTACACCTTC. This rearrangement joins TRBV19 to TRBJ1-2, with TRBD1 as a possible D gene (6 bases). This CDR3 contains 13 residues. V shed 5 bases and J shed 8 bases, with 15 bases lying between them. Per germline, CDR1 LNHDA and CDR2 SQIVND (reference sequence).

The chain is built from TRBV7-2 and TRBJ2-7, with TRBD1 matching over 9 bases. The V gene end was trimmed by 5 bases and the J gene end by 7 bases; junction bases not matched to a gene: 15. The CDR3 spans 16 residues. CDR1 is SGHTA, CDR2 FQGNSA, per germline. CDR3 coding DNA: TGTGCCAGCAGCAAACGAACGGGACAGGGCCAGGGGGAGCAGTACTTC. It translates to CASSKRTGQGQGEQYF.

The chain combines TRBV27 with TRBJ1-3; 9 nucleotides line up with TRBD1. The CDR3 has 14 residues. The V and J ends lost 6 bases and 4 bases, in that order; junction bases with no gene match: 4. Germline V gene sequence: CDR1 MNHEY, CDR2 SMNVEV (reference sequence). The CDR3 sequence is CASRGTGSGNTIYF. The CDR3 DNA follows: TGTGCCAGCAGGGGGACAGGGAGCGGAAACACCATATATTTT.

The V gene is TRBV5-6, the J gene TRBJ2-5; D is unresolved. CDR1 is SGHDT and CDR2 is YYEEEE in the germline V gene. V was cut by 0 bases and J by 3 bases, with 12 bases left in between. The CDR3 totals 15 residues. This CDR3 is CASSLGVGQEETQYF. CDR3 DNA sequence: TGTGCCAGCAGCTTGGGCGTGGGCCAGGAAGAGACCCAGTACTTC.

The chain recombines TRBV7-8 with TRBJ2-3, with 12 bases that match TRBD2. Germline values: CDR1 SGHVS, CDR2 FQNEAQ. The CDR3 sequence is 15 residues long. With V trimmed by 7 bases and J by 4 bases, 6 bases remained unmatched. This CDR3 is CASIRTSGVADTQYF. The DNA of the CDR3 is TGTGCCAGCATCAGGACTAGCGGGGTTGCAGATACGCAGTATTTT.

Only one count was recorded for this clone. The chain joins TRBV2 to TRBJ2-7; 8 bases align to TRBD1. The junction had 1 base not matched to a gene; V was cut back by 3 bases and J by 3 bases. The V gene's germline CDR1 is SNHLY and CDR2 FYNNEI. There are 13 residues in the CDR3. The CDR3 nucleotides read TGTGCCAGCAGTGACAGGGGGCACTACGAGCAGTACTTC. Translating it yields CASSDRGHYEQYF.

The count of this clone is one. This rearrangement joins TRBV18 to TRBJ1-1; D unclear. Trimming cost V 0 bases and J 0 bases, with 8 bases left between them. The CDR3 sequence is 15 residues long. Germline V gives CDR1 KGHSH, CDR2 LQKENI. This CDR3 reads CASSPPYNMNTEAFF. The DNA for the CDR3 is TGTGCCAGCTCACCACCGTACAACATGAACACTGAAGCTTTCTTT.